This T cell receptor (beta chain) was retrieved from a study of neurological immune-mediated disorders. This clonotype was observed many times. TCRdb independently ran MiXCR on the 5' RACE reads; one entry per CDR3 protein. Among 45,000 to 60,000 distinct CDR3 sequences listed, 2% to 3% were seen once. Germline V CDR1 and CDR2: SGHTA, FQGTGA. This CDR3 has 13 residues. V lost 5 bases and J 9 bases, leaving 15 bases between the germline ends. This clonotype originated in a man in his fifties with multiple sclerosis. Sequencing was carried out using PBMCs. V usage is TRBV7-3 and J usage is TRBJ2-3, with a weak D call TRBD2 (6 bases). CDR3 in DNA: TGTGCCAGCAGCCTGTCCTCCCGGGAGACGCAGTATTTT. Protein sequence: CASSLSSRETQYF. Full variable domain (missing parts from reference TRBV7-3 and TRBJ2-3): GAGVSQTPSNKVTEKGKYVELRCDPISGHTALYWYRQSLGQGPEFLIYFQGTGAADDSGLPNDRFFAVRPEGSVSTLKIQRTERGDSAVYLCASSLSSRETQYFGPGTRLTVL.